These 4 T cell receptor beta chains were sequenced from one sample in a study of glioma-infiltrating T cells. TCR alpha and beta CDR3 regions were amplified from RNA using iRepertoire nested multiplex PCR. Each CDR3 protein gets one entry after TCRdb re-called the multiplex PCR reads with MiXCR. The data show about 410,000 distinct CDR3 sequences, around 45% seen once. What was sequenced was glioma tissue, nonneoplastic brain tissue, or PBMCs (not recorded which). These receptors were taken from a human donor with low-grade glioma or glioblastoma, undergoing nonglioma brain surgery, or in good health (not recorded which).

This clonotype was found a few times. This chain joins TRBV3-1 and TRBJ2-1; 9 nucleotides agree with TRBD2. Looked up from germline, CDR1 is LGHDT and CDR2 is YNNKEL (reference sequence). V dropped 1 base and J dropped 7; count of bases not matched to a gene: 5. This CDR3 contains 15 residues. This chain's CDR3 is CASSQAAGGLNEQFF. As DNA, the CDR3 is TGTGCCAGCAGCCAAGCGGCGGGAGGGCTAAATGAGCAGTTCTTC.

This clonotype was detected only a few times. The J gene is TRBJ1-4, the V gene TRBV15, with D tentatively TRBD1 (6 bases). The germline V gene encodes CDR1 LNHNV and CDR2 YYDKDF (reference sequence). This CDR3 comprises 14 residues. The V and J ends lost 1 base and 8 bases respectively, with 11 bases between them. The CDR3 bases are TGTGCCACCAGCAGAGCAGGGGCAGGCGAAAAACTGTTTTTT. Translated: CATSRAGAGEKLFF.

This clonotype was counted between two and nine times. V gene TRBV2 combines with J gene TRBJ2-7, with D hard to call. The germline V gene has CDR1 SNHLY and CDR2 FYNNEI. The V and J ends lost 1 base and 3 bases respectively, with 13 bases between them. This CDR3 has 15 amino acids. The CDR3 region is CASSEDAFASYEQYF. CDR3 DNA sequence: TGTGCCAGCAGTGAAGATGCTTTTGCGAGCTACGAGCAGTACTTC.

V is TRBV2 and J is TRBJ1-2, with 7 bases that match TRBD1. Germline V gene sequence: CDR1 SNHLY, CDR2 FYNNEI. The CDR3 consists of 15 residues. With V trimmed by 11 bases and J by 4 bases, 16 bases remained unmatched. The DNA for the CDR3 is TGTGCCGACGAATATGACAGGGCTGGTTTCTATGGCTACACCTTC. This gives the protein CADEYDRAGFYGYTF.